These 26 T cell receptor beta chains were all obtained from the same sample, sequenced in a study of blood T cells in healthy people across ages. The authors ran a second PCR of 7 to 11 cycles using a sample-barcoded 5' primer and a J-beta primer mix. MiXCR, run by TCRdb on the 5' RACE reads, gives a single entry per CDR3 protein. Of about 1.8 million distinct CDR3 sequences in the sample, roughly 49% were seen once. Material: blood. The receptors originated from a woman aged 40 to 50 in good health.

The sample holds one count of this clonotype. The CDR3 spells CASSWGQGARNEQFF. DNA of the CDR3: TGTGCCAGCAGTTGGGGACAGGGGGCTAGAAATGAGCAGTTCTTC. J is TRBJ2-1 and V is TRBV12-3 or TRBV12-4; 12 positions agree with TRBD1. The CDR3 loop spans 15 amino acids. J gave up 7 bases and V 4 bases, and 5 bases lay outside the gene matches.

This sequence joins TRBV21-1 and TRBJ1-4; no check of the table's D call, TRBD1, against the DNA was made. TRBV21-1 has pseudogene status. This CDR3 is 14 amino acids long. The CDR3 loop reads CASSNQPLNEKLFF. Written as DNA, the CDR3 is TGTGCCAGCAGCAACCAACCCCTTAATGAAAAACTGTTTTTT.

The CDR3 loop reads CSASSGAANEKLFF. The CDR3, as DNA: TGCAGTGCTAGCTCGGGGGCGGCTAATGAAAAACTGTTTTTT. The chain couples TRBV20-1 to TRBJ1-4; TRBD1 is a possible D gene (6 bases). V was clipped by 3 bases and J by 3 bases, with 11 bases between them. This CDR3 is built from 14 residues. CDR1 and CDR2 from the germline V gene are DFQATT and SNEGSKA (reference sequence).

This clonotype appeared a few times. The chain recombines TRBV11-1 with TRBJ2-6; D is unresolved. Trimming removed 2 bases from V and 1 base from J, with 15 bases in between. The germline CDR1 and CDR2 sequences are SGHAT and FQDESV (reference sequence). This CDR3 region has 18 residues. The CDR3 bases are TGTGCCAGCAGCTTAAGTCGGTCAGGTGGTTCTGGGGCCAACGTCCTGACTTTC. Amino acids: CASSLSRSGGSGANVLTF.

This clonotype turned up a few times. The V gene is TRBV7-2, the J gene TRBJ2-3, with 7 nucleotides matching TRBD1. This CDR3 contains 15 residues. Trimming took 4 bases from V and 7 from J; bases not matched to a gene: 11. Germline CDR1 is SGHTA and CDR2 is FQGNSA. CDR3 loop: CASSYTDRIRNTQYF. DNA for the CDR3: TGTGCCAGCAGCTATACGGACAGGATACGAAATACGCAGTATTTT.

The chain employs TRBV28 and TRBJ2-6, with 7 bases aligning to TRBD1. There are 16 residues in the CDR3. Germline trimming cut 5 bases from V and 2 bases from J; bases unmatched to any gene: 6. CDR1 and CDR2 from the germline V gene are MDHEN and SYDVKM. CDR3 protein: CASSPHRGAGANVLTF. The CDR3 DNA reads TGTGCCAGCAGTCCGCACAGGGGTGCTGGGGCCAACGTCCTGACTTTC. Full variable domain (outside the CDR3, taken from reference TRBV28 and TRBJ2-6): DVKVTQSSRYLVKRTGEKVFLECVQDMDHENMFWYRQDPGLGLRLIYFSYDVKMKEKGDIPEGYSVSREKKERFSLILESASTNQTSMYLCASSPHRGAGANVLTFGAGSRLTVL.

The chain employs TRBV2 and TRBJ1-5; TRBD1 aligns across 9 bases. V shed 6 bases, J shed 6 bases, and the junction held 9 bases outside the gene matches. CDR3 length equals 15 residues. CDR1 SNHLY and CDR2 FYNNEI come from the germline V gene. The CDR3 nucleotides read TGTGCCAGCAGCTGGGACAGGGAGGGAAGTCAGCCCCAGCATTTT. It specifies CASSWDREGSQPQHF.

This clonotype was observed a handful of times. The rearrangement uses TRBV10-3 and TRBJ2-5; tentative D call: TRBD1 (6 bases). With 4 bases removed from V and 0 bases from J, the gap between germline ends came to 12 bases. CDR3 length equals 15 residues. Per the germline V gene, CDR1 is ENHRY and CDR2 is SYGVKD. The CDR3 sequence is CAISVGTFNQETQYF. The CDR3 DNA reads as TGTGCCATCAGTGTTGGGACATTCAACCAAGAGACCCAGTACTTC.

A few counts support this clonotype. This chain connects TRBV4-2 to TRBJ2-3; D is perhaps TRBD2 (6 bases). The germline V gene has CDR1 LGHNA and CDR2 YNFKEQ. Trimming pared 5 bases from V and 2 bases from J, leaving 14 bases between. This CDR3 has 15 residues. The DNA for the CDR3 is TGTGCCAGCAGCAAGGTCCTAGCGAACACAGATACGCAGTATTTT. Its protein is CASSKVLANTDTQYF.

In this sample, this clonotype turned up a few times. The CDR3 reads CSANGGAETQYF. The CDR3 DNA sequence: TGCAGTGCTAACGGGGGGGCCGAGACCCAGTACTTC. The V call is TRBV20-1, the J call TRBJ2-5; TRBD2 matches 8 bases. After removal of 4 bases from V and 5 bases from J, the junction contained 3 bases not matched to a gene. This CDR3 has 12 amino acids. Per germline, CDR1 DFQATT and CDR2 SNEGSKA (reference sequence).

V is TRBV4-2 and J is TRBJ2-1; D perhaps matches TRBD2 (5 bases). The V gene lost 5 bases and the J gene lost 4 bases, with 12 bases spanning the gap. The CDR3 sequence is 14 residues long. Germline CDR1 LGHNA, CDR2 YNFKEQ. CDR3 loop: CASSSPGDYNEQFF. CDR3 DNA sequence: TGTGCCAGCAGCTCCCCCGGGGATTACAATGAGCAGTTCTTC.

This clonotype was seen a few times. V usage is TRBV7-9 and J usage is TRBJ1-2; 10 positions match TRBD1. Germline V gene sequence: CDR1 SEHNR, CDR2 FQNEAQ (reference sequence). The J segment lost 7 bases and the V segment lost 4 bases, leaving 6 bases of the junction unmatched. CDR3 length: 14 residues. CDR3 sequence reads: CASSSTGGLRGYTF. The CDR3 DNA follows: TGTGCCAGCAGCTCGACAGGGGGCCTGCGTGGCTACACCTTC.

Only a few counts were recorded for this clonotype. The chain has TRBV6-2 or TRBV6-3 and TRBJ2-5, with 8 positions matching TRBD1. This CDR3 has 16 residues. J lost 5 bases, V lost 5 bases, and 13 bases had no gene match. Germline values: CDR1 MNHEY, CDR2 SVGEGT. In DNA, the CDR3 is TGTGCCAGCAGTACCCCTTCCTGGACAGGGATCGAGACCCAGTACTTC. Encoded protein: CASSTPSWTGIETQYF.

This chain joins TRBV7-9 and TRBJ2-5; 10 positions agree with TRBD1. CDR3 length: 16 amino acids. The germline gives CDR1 SEHNR, CDR2 FQNEAQ (reference sequence). V shed 5 bases and J 5 bases; nucleotides not matched to a gene: 11. Here the CDR3 reads CASSVILTGGRETQYF. In DNA form, the CDR3 reads TGTGCCAGCAGCGTTATCCTGACAGGGGGCAGGGAGACCCAGTACTTC.

As concerns this clonotype: A read error may explain this, as a much larger clone is one base away. J is TRBJ2-3 and V is TRBV20-1; no clear D. CDR3 length: 12 amino acids. Germline V gene data show CDR1 as DFQATT and CDR2 as SNEGSKA (reference sequence). Between the trimmed V and J ends, which lost 3 bases and 0 bases, there was a span of 4 bases. CDR3 sequence reads: CSASDSTDTQYF. CDR3 nucleotide sequence: TGCAGTGCTAGCGATAGCACAGATACGCAGTATTTT.

This clonotype came up a few times. The chain combines TRBV7-2 with TRBJ2-5; 16 bases agree with TRBD2. With V trimmed by 5 bases and J by 5 bases, 8 bases remained unmatched. Germline V gene data show CDR1 as SGHTA and CDR2 as FQGNSA. The length of the CDR3 is 17 residues. Written as DNA, the CDR3 is TGTGCCAGCAGCAACGGGACTAGCGGGGGGGCCTTGGAGACCCAGTACTTC. It encodes CASSNGTSGGALETQYF.

The V call is TRBV5-4, the J call TRBJ1-4; 7 nucleotides agree with TRBD1. Looked up from germline, CDR1 is SGHNT and CDR2 is YYREEE (reference sequence). V gave up 4 bases and J gave up 4 bases; unmatched junction bases: 4. This CDR3 is 14 amino acids long. The CDR3 nucleotides read TGTGCCAGCAGCGCGGGACAGAGTAATGAAAAACTGTTTTTT. Translated: CASSAGQSNEKLFF.

This clonotype was detected only once. This sequence joins TRBV20-1 and TRBJ2-1; D may be TRBD1 or TRBD2 (5 bases each). From germline, CDR1 is DFQATT and CDR2 SNEGSKA (reference sequence). V was cut by 3 bases and J by 3 bases, with 12 bases left in between. The CDR3 runs 14 residues. CDR3 coding DNA: TGCAGTGCTAGTCGGGGCCCCGGCTACAATGAGCAGTTCTTC. Encoded protein: CSASRGPGYNEQFF.

This rearrangement joins TRBV29-1 to TRBJ1-5; D possibly corresponds to TRBD1 (6 bases). Trimming pared 8 bases from V and 0 bases from J, leaving 14 bases between. CDR1 and CDR2 (germline): SQVTM, ANQGSEA. This CDR3 region has 14 residues. DNA of the CDR3: TGCAGCACTTCCACAGGGCGTAGCAATCAGCCCCAGCATTTT. Its protein product is CSTSTGRSNQPQHF.

The rearrangement uses TRBV18 and TRBJ2-5, with TRBD1 matching 9 bases. Gene TRBJ2-7 matches the end of the DNA better, so the J call may be wrong. Germline lookup yields CDR1 KGHSH and CDR2 LQKENI. CDR3 length: 17 residues. CDR3 sequence reads: CASSPSSGTGRTYEQYF. CDR3 in DNA: TGTGCCAGCTCACCCTCATCTGGGACAGGGAGGACCTACGAGCAGTACTTC.

Many counts were recorded for this clonotype. The V and J genes are TRBV7-2 and TRBJ2-5; D possibly corresponds to TRBD1 (5 bases). Germline assignment: CDR1 SGHTA and CDR2 FQGNSA. There are 13 residues in the CDR3. V lost 4 bases, J lost 4 bases, and 10 bases lay in between. The CDR3 loop reads CASSSRGLETQYF. The CDR3 DNA reads as TGTGCCAGCAGCTCAAGGGGTTTAGAGACCCAGTACTTC.

Comments on this clonotype: Possible read error: a much larger clone is one base away. This chain uses TRBV5-1 with TRBJ2-7, with D perhaps assigned TRBD1 or TRBD2 (6 bases each). The V end was cut by 4 bases, the J end by 7 bases, with 21 bases between. The CDR3 has 15 amino acids. Germline CDR1 reads SGHRS; CDR2 reads YFSETQ. The DNA for the CDR3 is TGCGCCAGCAGCAGGGGGGACATTGGGCTCAATGAGCAGTACTTC. Translated: CASSRGDIGLNEQYF. The full variable domain, rest sourced from reference TRBV5-1 and TRBJ2-7, is KAGVTQTPRYLIKTRGQQVTLSCSPISGHRSVSWYQQTPGQGLQFLFEYFSETQRNKGNFPGRFSGRQFSNSRSEMNVSTLELGDSALYLCASSRGDIGLNEQYFGPGTRLTVT.

DNA of the CDR3: TGTGCCAGCAGCTTCGGGGACGGGACTGAAGCTTTCTTT. Translation: CASSFGDGTEAFF. The chain carries TRBV7-6 and TRBJ1-1; possible D gene TRBD1, 5 bases. Trimming shortened V by 3 bases and J by 5 bases, and 10 bases separated the two germline ends. This CDR3 has 13 amino acids. Germline V CDR1 and CDR2: SGHVS, FNYEAQ.

The V call is TRBV27, the J call TRBJ1-2; D possibly corresponds to TRBD1 (6 bases). Germline V gives CDR1 MNHEY, CDR2 SMNVEV (reference sequence). Trimming removed 3 bases at V and 5 bases at J, with 16 bases between. This CDR3 spans 15 amino acids. DNA of the CDR3: TGTGCCAGCAGTTTGGGGGCAGGGGAAGGGTATGGCTACACCTTC. Protein sequence: CASSLGAGEGYGYTF.

V usage is TRBV7-8 and J usage is TRBJ2-7; TRBD2 aligns across 8 bases. Losses at the gene ends were 5 bases for V and 7 bases for J; bases not matched to a gene: 10. In germline, CDR1 is SGHVS, CDR2 FQNEAQ. The CDR3 spans 14 residues. This CDR3 reads CASSPGGNTNEQYF. DNA for the CDR3: TGTGCCAGCAGCCCGGGGGGGAACACCAATGAGCAGTACTTC.

The chain combines TRBV29-1 with TRBJ2-7, with TRBD2 as a possible D gene (5 bases). Trimming stripped 7 bases from V and 4 bases from J, with 11 bases between. Germline lookup yields CDR1 SQVTM and CDR2 ANQGSEA. The CDR3 consists of 11 residues. The CDR3 sequence: CSGRWRYEQYF. CDR3 bases: TGCAGCGGCAGGTGGAGGTACGAGCAGTACTTC.